This T cell receptor (beta chain) derives from a study of OX40 agonist ivuxolimab in advanced cancers. Overall study findings and caveats: At doses 0.1 to 3.0 mg/kg, CD4+ and CD8+ clones expanded. No determination was made of the antigen specificity of the expanded peripheral T cells.

About this clone: Its target is not known.

Looked up from germline, CDR1 is MNHNS and CDR2 is SASEGT. The CDR3 spans 12 residues. Trimming shortened V by 5 bases and J by 2 bases, and 7 bases separated the two germline ends. It was autoimmune disease history or systemic immunosuppression that excluded patients. Assay used: immunoSEQ multiplex PCR; TCRdb lists only in-frame clones, some missing. The sample records tens of thousands of clones, 65% to 85% being singletons. The rearrangement links TRBV6-1 to TRBJ2-7; D is undetermined. This clonotype was sampled from an adult with an advanced solid tumor such as melanoma, head and neck, liver or kidney cancer. The specimen was CD4+ or CD8+ T cells sorted from blood, collected in a trial of the OX40 agonist ivuxolimab. CDR3 sequence reads: CASSQIAYEQYF. CDR3 sequence (DNA): TGTGCCAGCAGTCAGATAGCCTACGAGCAGTACTTC.